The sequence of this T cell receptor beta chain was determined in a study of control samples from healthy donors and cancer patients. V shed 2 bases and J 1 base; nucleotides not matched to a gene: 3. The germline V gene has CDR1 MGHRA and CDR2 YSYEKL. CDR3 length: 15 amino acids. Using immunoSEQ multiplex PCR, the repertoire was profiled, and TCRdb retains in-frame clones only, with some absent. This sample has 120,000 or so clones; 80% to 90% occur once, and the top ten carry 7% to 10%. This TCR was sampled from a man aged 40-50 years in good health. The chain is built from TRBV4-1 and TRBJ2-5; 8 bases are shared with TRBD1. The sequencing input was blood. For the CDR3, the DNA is TGCGCCAGCAGCCAAAGAACAGGGGGCCAAGAGACCCAGTACTTC. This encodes CASSQRTGGQETQYF.